One TCR beta chain is described in this entry. What it binds is unknown. Vbeta (60) and Jbeta (13) primers were used in the PCR. Sequenced by immunoSEQ multiplex PCR; TCRdb stores in-frame clones only, minus some. The sample lists 150,000 to 200,000 clones, roughly 75% occurring once. This CDR3 has 15 amino acids. V was trimmed by 4 bases and J by 0 bases, leaving 10 bases between them. The germline V gene encodes CDR1 SGHRS and CDR2 YFSETQ. This specimen belongs to a study of cytomegalovirus exposure and HLA in healthy donors. Overall study findings and caveats: Listed as cytomegalovirus-associated were 150 to 200 TCR beta chains.

The chain joins TRBV5-1 to TRBJ1-4; perhaps TRBD1 as D (5 bases). This TCR was sampled from a woman aged 40 to 50 in good health and CMV-seropositive. The material sequenced was PBMCs. CDR3: CASSPETATNEKLFF. The CDR3 DNA follows: TGCGCCAGCAGCCCCGAGACAGCAACTAATGAAAAACTGTTTTTT.